These T cell receptor beta chains were read from a single sample in a study of blood T cells in healthy people across ages. From the 5' RACE reads, TCRdb called clonotypes with MiXCR, one entry per CDR3 protein. Among 700,000 to 850,000 distinct CDR3 sequences listed, roughly 34% were seen once. Sequenced input: blood. These receptors came from a young man in good health. The CDR3 runs from the conserved cysteine through the conserved F or W. Each record gives: V gene, clone size, D gene, J gene, CDR3 protein, CDR3 DNA. A D gene is named only where the DNA matches it firmly. Some rows have no size entry. The others give once, few or many, or a class for an expanded clone.

v_gene: TRBV29-1
abundance: many
d_gene: TRBD2
j_gene: TRBJ2-7
CDR3aa: CSVGEGLYEQYF
CDR3nt: TGCAGCGTTGGGGAGGGTTTATACGAGCAGTACTTC

v_gene: TRBV10-3
abundance: once
d_gene: .
j_gene: TRBJ2-1
CDR3aa: CAISESNPTDPYNEQFF
CDR3nt: TGTGCCATCAGTGAGTCGAACCCAACCGACCCCTACAATGAGCAGTTCTTC

v_gene: TRBV20-1
abundance: many
d_gene: .
j_gene: TRBJ2-7
CDR3aa: CSARVPGQPYEQYF
CDR3nt: TGCAGTGCTAGAGTTCCTGGGCAGCCCTACGAGCAGTACTTC

v_gene: TRBV30
abundance: .
d_gene: TRBD1
j_gene: TRBJ1-6
CDR3aa: CAWREQGPLHF
CDR3nt: TGTGCCTGGAGAGAACAGGGGCCCCTCCACTTT

v_gene: TRBV9
abundance: .
d_gene: TRBD2
j_gene: TRBJ2-3
CDR3aa: CASSVDGAGGLTNTQYF
CDR3nt: TGTGCCAGCAGCGTAGATGGGGCGGGGGGCCTCACCAATACGCAGTATTTT

v_gene: TRBV20-1
abundance: few
d_gene: TRBD2
j_gene: TRBJ2-7
CDR3aa: CSAMGLAGNSYNEQYF
CDR3nt: TGCAGTGCTATGGGACTAGCGGGGAACTCCTACAATGAGCAGTACTTC

v_gene: TRBV27
abundance: few
d_gene: .
j_gene: TRBJ1-2
CDR3aa: CASSSGGGPNYGYTF
CDR3nt: TGTGCCAGCAGTTCGGGGGGAGGACCTAACTATGGCTACACCTTC

v_gene: TRBV5-1
abundance: many
d_gene: .
j_gene: TRBJ2-1
CDR3aa: CASTFGEGSYNEQFF
CDR3nt: TGCGCCAGCACCTTCGGAGAGGGGTCCTACAATGAGCAGTTCTTC

v_gene: TRBV20-1
abundance: few
d_gene: .
j_gene: TRBJ1-1
CDR3aa: CSAERRVPHGTEAFF
CDR3nt: TGCAGTGCTGAGCGCCGGGTCCCCCATGGCACTGAAGCTTTCTTT

v_gene: TRBV6-1
abundance: .
d_gene: .
j_gene: TRBJ2-7
CDR3aa: CASSVNIQEAQYF
CDR3nt: TGTGCCAGCAGTGTGAATATTCAAGAGGCCCAGTACTTC